The present T cell receptor (beta chain) was sequenced within a study of cytomegalovirus exposure and HLA in healthy donors. The PCR was carried out with 60 Vbeta primers and 13 Jbeta primers. The assay was immunoSEQ multiplex PCR, and TCRdb's table has in-frame clones only and misses some. The sample carries about 170,000 clones, around 80% recorded once. The V gene lost 4 bases and the J gene lost 5 bases, with 18 bases spanning the gap. This CDR3 has 15 residues. Germline CDR1 reads SGHRS; CDR2 reads YFSETQ. Sequenced input: PBMCs. This clonotype was sampled from a boy aged 2 to 9 in good health and CMV-seronegative. This sequence joins TRBV5-1 and TRBJ1-1, with D possibly being TRBD1 (5 bases). CDR3 residues: CASSPLRGGLTEAFF. In nucleotides, the CDR3 is TGCGCCAGCAGCCCCCTGCGCGGGGGATTGACTGAAGCTTTCTTT.